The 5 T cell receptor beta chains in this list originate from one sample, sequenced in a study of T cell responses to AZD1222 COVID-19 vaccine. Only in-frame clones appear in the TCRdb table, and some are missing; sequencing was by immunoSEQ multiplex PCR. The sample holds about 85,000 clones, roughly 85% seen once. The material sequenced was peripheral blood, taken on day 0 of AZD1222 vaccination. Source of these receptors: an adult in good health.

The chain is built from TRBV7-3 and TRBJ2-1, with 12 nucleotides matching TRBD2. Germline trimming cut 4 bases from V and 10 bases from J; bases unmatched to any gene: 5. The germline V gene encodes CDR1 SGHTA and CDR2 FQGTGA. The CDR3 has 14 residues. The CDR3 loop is CASSSSGRGREQFF. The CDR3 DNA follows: TGTGCCAGCAGCTCTAGCGGGAGGGGTAGGGAGCAGTTCTTC.

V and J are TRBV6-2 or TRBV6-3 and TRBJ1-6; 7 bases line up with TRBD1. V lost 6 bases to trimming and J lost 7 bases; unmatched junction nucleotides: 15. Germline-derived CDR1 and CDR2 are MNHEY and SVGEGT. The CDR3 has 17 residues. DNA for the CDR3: TGTGCCAGCAGCCCTCTATTAATGGGACAGAGGAATTCACCCCTCCACTTT. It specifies CASSPLLMGQRNSPLHF.

CDR3 residues: CASSQIQRMSSYEQYF. CDR3 sequence (DNA): TGCGCCAGCAGCCAGATCCAGCGGATGAGCTCCTACGAGCAGTACTTC. The genes are TRBV5-1 and TRBJ2-7; D possibly corresponds to TRBD2 (5 bases). The germline CDR1 and CDR2 sequences are SGHRS and YFSETQ. CDR3 length equals 16 residues. V shed 4 bases and J shed 0 bases, with 17 bases lying between them.

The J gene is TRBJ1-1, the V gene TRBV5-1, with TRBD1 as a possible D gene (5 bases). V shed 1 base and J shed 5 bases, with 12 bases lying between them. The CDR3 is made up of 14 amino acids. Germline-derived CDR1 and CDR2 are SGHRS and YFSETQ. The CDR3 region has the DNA TGCGCCAGCAGCTTGCCCAGGGTTAATACTGAAGCTTTCTTT. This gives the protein CASSLPRVNTEAFF.

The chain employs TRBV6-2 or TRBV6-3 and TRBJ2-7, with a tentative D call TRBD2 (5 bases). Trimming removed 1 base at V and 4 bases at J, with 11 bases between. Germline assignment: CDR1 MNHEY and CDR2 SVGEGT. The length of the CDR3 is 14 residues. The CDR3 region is CASSYFGVGYEQYF. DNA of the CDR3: TGTGCCAGCAGTTACTTCGGGGTTGGATACGAGCAGTACTTC.